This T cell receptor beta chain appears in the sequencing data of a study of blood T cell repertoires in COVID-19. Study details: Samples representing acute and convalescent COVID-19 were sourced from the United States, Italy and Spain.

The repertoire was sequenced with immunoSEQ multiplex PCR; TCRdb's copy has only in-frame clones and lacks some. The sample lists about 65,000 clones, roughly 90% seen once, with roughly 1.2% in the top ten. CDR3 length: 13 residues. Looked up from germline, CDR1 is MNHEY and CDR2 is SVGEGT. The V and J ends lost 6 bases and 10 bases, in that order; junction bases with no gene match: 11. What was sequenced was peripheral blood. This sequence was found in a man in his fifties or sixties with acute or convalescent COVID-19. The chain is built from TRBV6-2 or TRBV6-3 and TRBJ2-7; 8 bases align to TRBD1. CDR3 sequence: CASSPAAGGVQYF. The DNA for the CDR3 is TGTGCCAGCAGCCCCGCCGCAGGGGGCGTCCAGTACTTC.